This T cell receptor (beta chain) was sequenced for a study of blood T cells in healthy people across ages. The CDR3 has 18 amino acids. V dropped 4 bases and J dropped 1; count of bases not matched to a gene: 11. In germline, CDR1 is LGHNA, CDR2 YNFKEQ. A J-beta primer mix and a sample-barcoded 5' primer were used in a second PCR of about 7 to 12 cycles. TCRdb re-analysed the 5' RACE reads in MiXCR, keeping a single row per CDR3 protein. The table shows roughly 1 million distinct CDR3 sequences, with about 25% occurring only once. Notes on the study in general: It was the long-lived donors that had more naive CD4+ cells and higher diversity than aged donors.

Of note for this clonotype: The target antigen is unknown.

The sample was also linked to a second study, of T cells of mothers and their children. As that study records: Related mother-child pairs shared slightly more overlap than unrelated pairs, but the difference was non-significant.

The chain links TRBV4-2 to TRBJ2-3; TRBD1 matches 10 bases. The receptor comes from a girl aged 2-15 years in good health. The sequenced material came from blood. The CDR3 here is CASSREDRGFSGTDTQYF. Written as DNA, the CDR3 is TGTGCCAGCAGCCGGGAGGACAGGGGGTTTTCCGGCACAGATACGCAGTATTTT.